The entry below describes one T cell receptor beta chain. At one end the junction does not follow the germline gene, possibly because of a read error. Germline-derived CDR1 and CDR2 are GTSNPN and SVGIG (reference sequence). There are 16 residues in the CDR3. Authors' methods: Amplification with reference gene primers provided the estimates of nucleated cell counts. Repertoires were generated with immunoSEQ multiplex PCR, while TCRdb's copy carries only in-frame clones and drops some. V and J calls and clone size are copied from that table; D and trimming were computed from the DNA. The sample has approximately 150,000 clones; roughly 80% are singletons. The source of the sample is a study of blood T cell repertoires in COVID-19. At the level of the study: Specimens from acute and convalescent COVID-19 originated in the United States, Italy and Spain. In each case, the material was cDNA or gDNA derived from T cells, B-cell-depleted T cells, or PBMCs.

What was sequenced was peripheral blood. This receptor was obtained from a man between 60 and 70 years old with acute or convalescent COVID-19. The chain couples TRBV30 to TRBJ1-5; a weak D match, TRBD1 (6 bases). The CDR3 DNA reads as TGTGCCTGGAGCCACACAGGGAACCTGGGCAAGCAGCCCCAGCATTTT. It codes for CAWSHTGNLGKQPQHF. Full variable domain (missing parts from reference TRBV30 and TRBJ1-5): SQTIHQWPATLVQPVGSPLSLECTVEGTSNPNLYWYRQAAGRGLQLLFYSVGIGQISSEVPQNLSASRPQDRQFILSSKKLLLSDSGFYLCAWSHTGNLGKQPQHFGDGTRLSIL.